The 9 T cell receptor beta chains below were found in one sample sequenced in a study of identifying expanded T cells in peripheral blood. The repertoire was sequenced with immunoSEQ multiplex PCR; TCRdb's copy has only in-frame clones and lacks some. The sample includes tens of thousands of clones, around nine tenths of them seen just once. Sequencing was carried out using blood. The source of these receptors is a person aged 18 to 70 in good health.

The CDR3, as DNA: TGTGCCAGCAGTGATACAGGGGGCTGGGATTGGAATGAAAAACTGTTTTTT. Translation gives CASSDTGGWDWNEKLFF. V usage is TRBV7-2 and J usage is TRBJ1-4; TRBD1 matches at 9 bases. Trimming at V came to 6 bases and at J to 5 bases, leaving 13 bases not matched to a gene. This CDR3 spans 17 amino acids. The V gene's germline CDR1 is SGHTA and CDR2 FQGNSA.

J is TRBJ2-7 and V is TRBV2; 10 bases map to TRBD1. CDR3 size: 15 residues. The germline V gene encodes CDR1 SNHLY and CDR2 FYNNEI. J gave up 4 bases and V 1 base, and 4 bases lay outside the gene matches. The CDR3 DNA follows: TGTGCCAGCAGTGAAGGGACAGGGGGGGCGTACGAGCAGTACTTC. It yields the protein CASSEGTGGAYEQYF.

The chain is built from TRBV28 and TRBJ1-3, with TRBD1 identical over 8 bases. The CDR3 contains 16 residues. V gave up 5 bases and J gave up 0 bases; unmatched junction bases: 6. CDR1 and CDR2 (germline): MDHEN, SYDVKM. CDR3 coding DNA: TGTGCCAGCAGTCAAAGGGACAGGTACTCTGGAAACACCATATATTTT. Protein product: CASSQRDRYSGNTIYF.

The rearrangement links TRBV29-1 to TRBJ2-1, with 9 bases identical to TRBD1. Germline trimming cut 7 bases from V and 13 bases from J; bases unmatched to any gene: 11. There are 12 residues in the CDR3. Germline-derived CDR1 and CDR2 are SQVTM and ANQGSEA. In nucleotides, the CDR3 is TGCAGCGCCTCCGGTGACAGGGGGTATCAGTTCTTC. Amino acid sequence: CSASGDRGYQFF.

The chain is built from TRBV29-1 and TRBJ1-3; tentative D call: TRBD1 (5 bases). Trimming removed 5 bases from V and 3 bases from J, with 11 bases in between. This CDR3 spans 13 amino acids. Germline CDR1 reads SQVTM; CDR2 reads ANQGSEA. The DNA of the CDR3 is TGCAGCGTTCATGCAGGGCTTGGAAACACCATATATTTT. The encoded protein is CSVHAGLGNTIYF.

As DNA, the CDR3 is TGTGTGCCCCTCCGGAGGGTCTCTGGGGCCAACGTCCTGACTTTC. It encodes CVPLRRVSGANVLTF. This chain joins TRBV28 and TRBJ2-6, with a tentative D call TRBD2 (6 bases). Germline assignment: CDR1 MDHEN and CDR2 SYDVKM. The CDR3 is 15 amino acids.

The chain carries TRBV6-5 and TRBJ2-6; TRBD2 is a possible D gene (7 bases). Trimming removed 6 bases from V and 4 bases from J, with 13 bases in between. The CDR3 length is 15 residues. Germline V gene lookup returns CDR1 MNHEY and CDR2 SVGAGI. CDR3 region: CASSGGPLGANVLTF. CDR3 nucleotides: TGTGCCAGCAGCGGGGGGCCTCTGGGGGCCAACGTCCTGACTTTC.

This clone was seen more than once but under ten times. The V and J genes are TRBV19 and TRBJ2-5; D unclear. The V gene lost 6 bases and the J gene lost 4 bases, with 15 bases spanning the gap. The CDR3 is 14 residues long. CDR1 is LNHDA, CDR2 SQIVND, per germline (reference sequence). CDR3 amino acids: CASSPPGPRETQYF. As DNA, the CDR3 is TGTGCCAGTAGCCCCCCGGGCCCCCGAGAGACCCAGTACTTC.

V gene TRBV4-3 combines with J gene TRBJ2-7; D is perhaps TRBD1 or TRBD2 (5 bases each). The CDR3 runs to 14 residues. CDR1 is LGHNA, CDR2 YSLEER, per germline. Trimming took 4 bases from V and 3 from J, leaving 13 bases between them. Here the CDR3 DNA reads TGCGCCAGCAGCCCCGGGGACGGATACTACGAGCAGTACTTC. Translation: CASSPGDGYYEQYF.